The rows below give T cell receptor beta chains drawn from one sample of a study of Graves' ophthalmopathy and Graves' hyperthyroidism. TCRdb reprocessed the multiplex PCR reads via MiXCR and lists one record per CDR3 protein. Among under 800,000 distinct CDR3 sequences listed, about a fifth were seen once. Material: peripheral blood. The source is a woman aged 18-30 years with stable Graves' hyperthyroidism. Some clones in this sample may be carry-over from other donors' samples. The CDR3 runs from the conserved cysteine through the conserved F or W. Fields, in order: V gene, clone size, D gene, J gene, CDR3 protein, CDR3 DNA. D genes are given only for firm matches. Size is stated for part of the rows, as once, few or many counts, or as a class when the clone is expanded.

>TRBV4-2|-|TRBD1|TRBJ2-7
CASSQGTGNHEQYF
TGTGCCAGCAGCCAAGGGACAGGGAACCACGAGCAGTACTTC
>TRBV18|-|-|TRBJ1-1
CASSPRVVAEAFF
TGTGCCAGCTCGCCGCGCGTCGTGGCTGAAGCTTTCTTT
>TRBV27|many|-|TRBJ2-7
CASSVRPGSYEQYF
TGTGCCAGCAGCGTACGCCCCGGGAGCTACGAGCAGTACTTC
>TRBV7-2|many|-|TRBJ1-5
CASSKGDQPQHF
TGTGCCAGCAGCAAAGGCGATCAGCCCCAGCATTTT
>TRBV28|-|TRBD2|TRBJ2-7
CASRPGLAGGVEQYF
TGTGCCAGCAGACCTGGACTAGCGGGAGGTGTCGAGCAGTACTTC
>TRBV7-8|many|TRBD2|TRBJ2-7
CASSPGLDLEQYF
TGTGCCAGCAGCCCTGGACTAGACCTCGAGCAGTACTTC
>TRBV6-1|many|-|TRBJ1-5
CASRPDSATSNQPQHF
TGTGCCAGCAGACCTGACAGCGCGACTAGCAATCAGCCCCAGCATTTT
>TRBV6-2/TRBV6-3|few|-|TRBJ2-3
CASNHGPPSDTQYF
TGTGCCAGCAACCATGGACCCCCCTCAGATACGCAGTATTTT
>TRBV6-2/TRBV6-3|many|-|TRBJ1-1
CASSYSGRASEAFF
TGTGCCAGCAGTTACTCGGGCAGGGCCTCTGAAGCTTTCTTT
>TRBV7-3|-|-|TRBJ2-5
CASSLEGTETQYF
TGTGCCAGCAGCTTAGAGGGAACGGAGACCCAGTACTTC
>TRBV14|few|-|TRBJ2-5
CASSHLQGWETQYF
TGTGCCAGCAGCCACCTACAGGGTTGGGAGACCCAGTACTTC
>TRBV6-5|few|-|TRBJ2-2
CASSYYQGPGVGVRLFF
TGTGCCAGCAGTTACTATCAGGGACCGGGGGTAGGAGTCAGGCTGTTTTTT
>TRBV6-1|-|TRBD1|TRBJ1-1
CASTPGGDSQVTEAFF
TGTGCCAGCACCCCTGGGGGGGACAGCCAGGTCACTGAAGCTTTCTTT
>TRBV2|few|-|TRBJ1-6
CASSEWGGYSPLHF
TGTGCCAGCAGTGAATGGGGCGGGTACTCACCCCTCCACTTT
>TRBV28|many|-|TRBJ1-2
CASSLWGAGYGYTF
TGTGCCAGCAGTTTATGGGGGGCTGGATATGGCTACACCTTC
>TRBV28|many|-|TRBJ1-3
CASSLRQASSGNTIYF
TGTGCCAGCAGTCTTAGACAGGCCTCTTCTGGAAACACCATATATTTT
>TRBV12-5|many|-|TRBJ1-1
CASGLDLVSNTEAFF
TGTGCTAGTGGTTTGGATCTTGTATCGAACACTGAAGCTTTCTTT
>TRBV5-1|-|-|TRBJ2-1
CASSLDVGGTYNEQFF
TGCGCCAGCAGCTTGGATGTGGGAGGGACATACAATGAGCAGTTCTTC